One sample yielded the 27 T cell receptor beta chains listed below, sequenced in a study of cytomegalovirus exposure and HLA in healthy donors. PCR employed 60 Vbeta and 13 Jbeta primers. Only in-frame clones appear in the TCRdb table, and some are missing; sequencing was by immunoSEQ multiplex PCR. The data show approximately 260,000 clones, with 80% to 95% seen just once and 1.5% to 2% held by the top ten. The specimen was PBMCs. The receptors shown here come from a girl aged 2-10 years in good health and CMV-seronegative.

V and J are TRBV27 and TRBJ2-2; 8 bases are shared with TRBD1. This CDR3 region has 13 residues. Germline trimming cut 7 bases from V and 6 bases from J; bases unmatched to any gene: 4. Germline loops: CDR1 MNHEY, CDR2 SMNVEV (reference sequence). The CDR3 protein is CASTDRGSGELFF. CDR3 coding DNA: TGTGCCAGCACCGACAGGGGATCCGGGGAGCTGTTTTTT.

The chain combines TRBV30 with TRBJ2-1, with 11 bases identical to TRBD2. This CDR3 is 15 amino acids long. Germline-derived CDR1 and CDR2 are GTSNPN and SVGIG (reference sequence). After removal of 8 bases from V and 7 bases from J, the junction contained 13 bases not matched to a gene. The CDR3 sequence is CAGATGTSGSNEQFF. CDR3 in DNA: TGTGCCGGGGCGACCGGGACTAGCGGTTCAAATGAGCAGTTCTTC. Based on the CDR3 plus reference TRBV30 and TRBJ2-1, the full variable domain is SQTIHQWPATLVQPVGSPLSLECTVEGTSNPNLYWYRQAAGRGLQLLFYSVGIGQISSEVPQNLSASRPQDRQFILSSKKLLLSDSGFYLCAGATGTSGSNEQFFGPGTRLTVL.

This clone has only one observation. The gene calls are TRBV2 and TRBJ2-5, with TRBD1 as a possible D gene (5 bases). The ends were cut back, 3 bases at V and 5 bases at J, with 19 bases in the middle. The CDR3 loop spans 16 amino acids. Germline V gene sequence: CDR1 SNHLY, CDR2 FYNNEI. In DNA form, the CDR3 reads TGTGCCAGCAGTGATGGCCAGGGAACGGTTTCGGAGACCCAGTACTTC. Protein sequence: CASSDGQGTVSETQYF.

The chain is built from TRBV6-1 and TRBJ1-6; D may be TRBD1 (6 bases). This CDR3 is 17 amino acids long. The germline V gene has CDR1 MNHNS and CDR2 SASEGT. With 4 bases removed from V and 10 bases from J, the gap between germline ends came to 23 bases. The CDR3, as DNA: TGTGCCAGCAGTGGGGAACGGGGAGGGACAATTGGCTCACCCCTCCACTTT. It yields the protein CASSGERGGTIGSPLHF.

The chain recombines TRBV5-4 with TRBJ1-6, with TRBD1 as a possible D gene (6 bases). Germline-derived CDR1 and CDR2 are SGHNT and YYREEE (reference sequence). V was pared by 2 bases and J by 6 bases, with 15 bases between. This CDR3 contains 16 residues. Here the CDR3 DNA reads TGTGCCAGCAGCTTCCGGGACACTCAACCTAATTCACCCCTCCACTTT. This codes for CASSFRDTQPNSPLHF.

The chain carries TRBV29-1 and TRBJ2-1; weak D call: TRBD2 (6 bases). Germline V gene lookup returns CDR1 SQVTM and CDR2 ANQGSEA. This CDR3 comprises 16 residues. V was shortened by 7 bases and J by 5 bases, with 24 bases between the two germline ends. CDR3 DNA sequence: TGCAGCGCTTTAGGACTATCCAGGGAGACTAACAATGAGCAGTTCTTC. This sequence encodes CSALGLSRETNNEQFF.

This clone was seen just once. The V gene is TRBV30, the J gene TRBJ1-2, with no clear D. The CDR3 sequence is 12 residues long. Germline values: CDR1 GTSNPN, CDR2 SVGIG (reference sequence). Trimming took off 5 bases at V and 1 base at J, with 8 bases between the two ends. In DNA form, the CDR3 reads TGTGCCTGGGAGCGGGATAACTATGGCTACACCTTC. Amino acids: CAWERDNYGYTF.

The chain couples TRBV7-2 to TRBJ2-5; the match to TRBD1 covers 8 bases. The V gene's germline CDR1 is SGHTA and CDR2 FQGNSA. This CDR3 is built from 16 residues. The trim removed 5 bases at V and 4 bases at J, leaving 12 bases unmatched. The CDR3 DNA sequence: TGTGCCAGCAGCCTAGTCGGGACAGGCGAAAGAGAGACCCAGTACTTC. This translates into CASSLVGTGERETQYF. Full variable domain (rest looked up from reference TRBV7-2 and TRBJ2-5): GAGVSQSPSNKVTEKGKDVELRCDPISGHTALYWYRQSLGQGLEFLIYFQGNSAPDKSGLPSDRFSAERTGGSVSTLTIQRTQQEDSAVYLCASSLVGTGERETQYFGPGTRLLVL.

This CDR3 is CASSAGTGVLYEQYF. The CDR3 DNA is TGTGCCAGCAGCGCAGGGACAGGTGTCCTCTACGAGCAGTACTTC. The chain links TRBV9 to TRBJ2-7; 8 bases line up with TRBD1. The ends lost 3 bases at V and 3 bases at J; junction bases unmatched: 8. The CDR3 extends over 15 amino acids. The germline gives CDR1 SGDLS, CDR2 YYNGEE.

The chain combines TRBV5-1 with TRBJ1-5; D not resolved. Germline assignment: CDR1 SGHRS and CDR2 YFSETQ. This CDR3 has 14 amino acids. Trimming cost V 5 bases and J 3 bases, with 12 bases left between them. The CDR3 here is CASSVEGPNQPQHF. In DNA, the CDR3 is TGCGCCAGCAGTGTGGAGGGCCCCAATCAGCCCCAGCATTTT.

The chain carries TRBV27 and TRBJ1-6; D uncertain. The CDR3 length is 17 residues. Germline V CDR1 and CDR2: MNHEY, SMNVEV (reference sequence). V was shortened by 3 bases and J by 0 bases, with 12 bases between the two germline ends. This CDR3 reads CASSFGTESSYNSPLHF. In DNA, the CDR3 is TGTGCCAGCAGTTTTGGTACAGAAAGCTCCTATAATTCACCCCTCCACTTT.

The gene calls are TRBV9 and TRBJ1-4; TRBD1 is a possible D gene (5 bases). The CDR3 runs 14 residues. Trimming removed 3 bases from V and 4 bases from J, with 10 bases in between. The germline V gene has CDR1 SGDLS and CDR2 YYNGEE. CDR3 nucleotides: TGTGCCAGCAGCGGAGACAGTATTAATGAAAAACTGTTTTTT. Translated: CASSGDSINEKLFF.

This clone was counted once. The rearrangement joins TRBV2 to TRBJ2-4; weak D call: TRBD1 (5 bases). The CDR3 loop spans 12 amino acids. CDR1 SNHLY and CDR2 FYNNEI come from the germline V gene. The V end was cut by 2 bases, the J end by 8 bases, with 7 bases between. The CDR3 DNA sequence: TGTGCCAGCAGTGAATCAGGGTACATTCAGTACTTC. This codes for CASSESGYIQYF. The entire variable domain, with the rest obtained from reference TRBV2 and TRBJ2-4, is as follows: EPEVTQTPSHQVTQMGQEVILRCVPISNHLYFYWYRQILGQKVEFLVSFYNNEISEKSEIFDDQFSVERPDGSNFTLKIRSTKLEDSAMYFCASSESGYIQYFGAGTRLSVL.

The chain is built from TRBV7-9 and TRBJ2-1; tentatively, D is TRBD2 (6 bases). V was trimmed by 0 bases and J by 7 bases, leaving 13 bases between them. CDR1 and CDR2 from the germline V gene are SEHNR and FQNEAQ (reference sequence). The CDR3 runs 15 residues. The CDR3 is CASSLARGSENEQFF. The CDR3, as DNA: TGTGCCAGCAGCTTAGCGCGGGGAAGTGAGAATGAGCAGTTCTTC.

The CDR3 is CASSPRTGMREKLFF. In DNA form, the CDR3 reads TGTGCCAGCAGCCCCCGGACAGGGATGCGCGAAAAACTGTTTTTT. The chain joins TRBV7-4 to TRBJ1-4, with TRBD1 matching 8 bases. Germline CDR1 is SGHVT and CDR2 is SQSDAQ. The CDR3 length is 15 residues. J was trimmed by 8 bases and V by 5 bases; bases with no gene match: 10.

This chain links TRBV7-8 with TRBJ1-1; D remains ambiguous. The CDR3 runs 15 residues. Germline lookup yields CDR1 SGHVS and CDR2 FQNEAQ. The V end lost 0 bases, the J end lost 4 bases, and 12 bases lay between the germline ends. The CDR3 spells CASSLALGEGTEAFF. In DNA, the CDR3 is TGTGCCAGCAGCTTAGCTCTCGGCGAGGGCACTGAAGCTTTCTTT.

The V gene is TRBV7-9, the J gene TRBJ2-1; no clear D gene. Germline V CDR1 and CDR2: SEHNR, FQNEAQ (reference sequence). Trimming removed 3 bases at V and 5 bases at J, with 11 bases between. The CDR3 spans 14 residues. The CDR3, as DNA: TGTGCCAGCAGCTTGTTTCAGTCCGACAATGAGCAGTTCTTC. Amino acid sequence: CASSLFQSDNEQFF.

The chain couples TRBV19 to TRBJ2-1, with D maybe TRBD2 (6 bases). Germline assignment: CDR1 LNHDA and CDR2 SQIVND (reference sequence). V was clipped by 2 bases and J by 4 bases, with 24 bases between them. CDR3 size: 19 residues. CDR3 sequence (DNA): TGTGCCAGTAGTATAATGGCTGTTGGGCGTATCGGGAGTTACAATGAGCAGTTCTTC. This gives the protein CASSIMAVGRIGSYNEQFF.

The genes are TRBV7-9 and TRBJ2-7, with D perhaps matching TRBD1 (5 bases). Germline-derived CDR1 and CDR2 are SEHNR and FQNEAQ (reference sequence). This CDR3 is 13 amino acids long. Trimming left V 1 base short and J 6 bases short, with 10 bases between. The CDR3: CASSLELGREQYF. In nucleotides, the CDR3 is TGTGCCAGCAGCTTAGAGCTGGGGCGCGAGCAGTACTTC.

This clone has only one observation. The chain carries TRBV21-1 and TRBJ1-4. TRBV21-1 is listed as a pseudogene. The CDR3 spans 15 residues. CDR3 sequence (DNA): TGTGCCAGCAGCAAAGGTTATCGGAGTAATGAAAAACTGTTTTTT. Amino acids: CASSKGYRSNEKLFF.

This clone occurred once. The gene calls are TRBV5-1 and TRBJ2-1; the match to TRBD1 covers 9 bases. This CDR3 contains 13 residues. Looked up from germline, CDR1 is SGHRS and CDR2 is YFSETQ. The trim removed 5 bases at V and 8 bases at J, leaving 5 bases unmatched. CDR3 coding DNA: TGCGCCAGCAGATTGACAGGGGGTGATGAGCAGTTCTTC. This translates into CASRLTGGDEQFF.

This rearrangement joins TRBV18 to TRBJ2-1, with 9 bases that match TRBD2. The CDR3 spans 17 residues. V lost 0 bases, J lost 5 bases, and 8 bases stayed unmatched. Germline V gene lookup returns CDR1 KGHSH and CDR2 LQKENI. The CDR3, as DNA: TGTGCCAGCTCACCACCGTTCTTTGGCGGGGGGGACAATGAGCAGTTCTTC. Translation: CASSPPFFGGGDNEQFF.

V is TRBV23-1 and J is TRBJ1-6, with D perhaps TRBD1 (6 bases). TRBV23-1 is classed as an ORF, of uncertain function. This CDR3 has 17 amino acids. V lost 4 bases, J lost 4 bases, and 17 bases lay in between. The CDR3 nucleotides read TGCGCCAGCAGTCGCTGGTTTTGGGGACAATATAATTCACCCCTCCACTTT. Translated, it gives CASSRWFWGQYNSPLHF.

The CDR3 sequence is CATQRGQGTEAFF. As DNA, the CDR3 is TGTGCCACTCAGAGGGGGCAGGGGACTGAAGCTTTCTTT. The rearrangement joins TRBV11-2 to TRBJ1-1; the match to TRBD1 covers 7 bases. The trim removed 10 bases at V and 5 bases at J, leaving 10 bases unmatched. The CDR3 is 13 residues long. In germline, CDR1 is SGHAT, CDR2 FQNNGV.

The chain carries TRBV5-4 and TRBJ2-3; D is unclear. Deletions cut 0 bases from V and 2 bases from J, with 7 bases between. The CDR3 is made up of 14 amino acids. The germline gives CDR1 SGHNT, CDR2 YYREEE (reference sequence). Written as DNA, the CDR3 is TGTGCCAGCAGCTTGGGGCACCCCACAGATACGCAGTATTTT. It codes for CASSLGHPTDTQYF.

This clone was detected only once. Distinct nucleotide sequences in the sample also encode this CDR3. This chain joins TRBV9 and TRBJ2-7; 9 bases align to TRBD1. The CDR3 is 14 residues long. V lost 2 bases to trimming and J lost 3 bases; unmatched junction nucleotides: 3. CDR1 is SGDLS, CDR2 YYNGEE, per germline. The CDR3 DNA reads TGTGCCAGCAGCGTGACAGGGGGGGGCTACGAGCAGTACTTC. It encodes CASSVTGGGYEQYF.

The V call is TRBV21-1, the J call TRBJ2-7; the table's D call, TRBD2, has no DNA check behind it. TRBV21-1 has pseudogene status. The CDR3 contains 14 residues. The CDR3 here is CASGSQVSYYEQYF. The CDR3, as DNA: TGTGCCAGCGGGAGCCAAGTTTCGTACTACGAGCAGTACTTC.